The 5 T cell receptor beta chains below come from one sample, sequenced in a study of blood T cells in healthy people across ages. Alongside a J-beta primer mix, a sample-barcoded 5' primer served in a second PCR lasting about 6 to 11 cycles. TCRdb redid the calling of the 5' RACE reads with MiXCR, one entry per CDR3 protein. The table includes about 680,000 distinct CDR3 sequences, 49% detected once. The specimen was blood. These receptor sequences come from a woman in her sixties in good health.

The genes are TRBV7-2 and TRBJ2-3; 7 nucleotides match TRBD2. J gave up 11 bases and V 3 bases, and 14 bases lay outside the gene matches. Germline V CDR1 and CDR2: SGHTA, FQGNSA. The CDR3 consists of 15 residues. CDR3 amino acids: CASSFWSRGEGLQYF. The CDR3 DNA reads as TGTGCCAGCAGCTTCTGGTCCCGGGGGGAGGGCTTGCAGTATTTT. Filled out from reference TRBV7-2 and TRBJ2-3, the complete variable domain reads GAGVSQSPSNKVTEKGKDVELRCDPISGHTALYWYRQSLGQGLEFLIYFQGNSAPDKSGLPSDRFSAERTGGSVSTLTIQRTQQEDSAVYLCASSFWSRGEGLQYFGPGTRLTVL.

The chain uses TRBV11-1 and TRBJ2-3; the D is unclear. Germline loops: CDR1 SGHAT, CDR2 FQDESV (reference sequence). This CDR3 has 13 amino acids. Trimming removed 0 bases at V and 4 bases at J, with 5 bases between. The CDR3 DNA reads TGTGCCAGCAGCTTAGCCGACGCAGATACGCAGTATTTT. Amino acid sequence: CASSLADADTQYF.

This clonotype was counted between two and nine times. This rearrangement joins TRBV5-1 to TRBJ2-2; the D gene is possibly TRBD1 (7 bases). This CDR3 comprises 15 residues. Per the germline V gene, CDR1 is SGHRS and CDR2 is YFSETQ. V shed 0 bases and J shed 4 bases, with 10 bases lying between them. CDR3 nucleotides: TGCGCCAGCAGCTTGGATCAGGGGGGCACCGGGGAGCTGTTTTTT. The encoded protein is CASSLDQGGTGELFF.

The CDR3 DNA is TGTGCCAGCAGGGCTGGACAGGGGGTCGGCGAGCAGTACTTC. Amino acid sequence: CASRAGQGVGEQYF. The genes are TRBV2 and TRBJ2-5; 10 nucleotides line up with TRBD1. The end of the DNA is better explained by TRBJ2-7, so the J call may be wrong. CDR1 is SNHLY and CDR2 is FYNNEI in the germline V gene. This CDR3 is 14 amino acids long.

The sample holds a few counts of this clonotype. The J gene is TRBJ2-1, the V gene TRBV7-2, with unresolved D. Germline V gene data show CDR1 as SGHTA and CDR2 as FQGNSA. This CDR3 comprises 14 residues. V was pared by 3 bases and J by 5 bases, with 11 bases between. The CDR3 sequence: CASSFRLGNNEQFF. In DNA form, the CDR3 reads TGTGCCAGCAGCTTCCGGTTAGGGAACAATGAGCAGTTCTTC.